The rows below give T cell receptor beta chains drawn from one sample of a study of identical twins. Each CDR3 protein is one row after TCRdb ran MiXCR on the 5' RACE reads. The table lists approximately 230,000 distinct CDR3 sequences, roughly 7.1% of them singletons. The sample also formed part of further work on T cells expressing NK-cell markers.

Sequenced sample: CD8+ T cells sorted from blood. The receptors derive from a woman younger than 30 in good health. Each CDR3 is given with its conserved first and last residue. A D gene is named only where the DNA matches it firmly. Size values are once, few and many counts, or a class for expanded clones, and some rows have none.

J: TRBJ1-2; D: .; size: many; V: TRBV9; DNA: TGTGCCAGCAGCGCCGACAGGAACTATGGCTACACCTTC; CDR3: CASSADRNYGYTF
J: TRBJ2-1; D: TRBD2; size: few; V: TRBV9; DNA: TGTGCCAGCAGCGTAGTCGGTAGCGGGATCGATGAGCAGTTCTTC; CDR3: CASSVVGSGIDEQFF
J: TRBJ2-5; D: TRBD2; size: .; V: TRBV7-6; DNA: TGTGCCAGCAGCTCGACTAGCGGGGACCCTAAAGAGACCCAGTACTTC; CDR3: CASSSTSGDPKETQYF
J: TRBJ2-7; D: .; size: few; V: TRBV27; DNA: TGTGCCAGCAGTCCCGGGACAGTGGGAGGATACGAGCAGTACTTC; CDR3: CASSPGTVGGYEQYF
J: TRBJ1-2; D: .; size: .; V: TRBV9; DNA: TGTGCCAGCAGCGTAGTATCAGGGTTCGGTGGCTACACCTTC; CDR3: CASSVVSGFGGYTF
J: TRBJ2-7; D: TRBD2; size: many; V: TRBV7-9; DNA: TGTGCCAGCAGCTCGCGGGAGGCCCTCTCCTACGAGCAGTACTTC; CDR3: CASSSREALSYEQYF
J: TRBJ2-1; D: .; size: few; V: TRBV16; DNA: TGTGCCAGCAGCCAATCGGGCTATGAGCAGTTCTTC; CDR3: CASSQSGYEQFF
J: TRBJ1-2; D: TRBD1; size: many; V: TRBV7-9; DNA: TGTGCCAGCAGCCCCGGGCCAGGGGGTTCTTTC; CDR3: CASSPGPGGSF
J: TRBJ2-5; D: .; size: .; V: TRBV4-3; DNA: TGCGCCAGCAGCCAAGATGCTAGGTGGGAGACCCAGTACTTC; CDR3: CASSQDARWETQYF
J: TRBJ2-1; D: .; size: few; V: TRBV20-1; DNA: TGCAGTGCTAGGACCCAGAATGAGCAGTTCTTC; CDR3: CSARTQNEQFF
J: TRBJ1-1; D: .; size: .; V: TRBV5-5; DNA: TGTGCCAGCAGCTTGTTTAGGAGCACTGAAGCTTTCTTT; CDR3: CASSLFRSTEAFF
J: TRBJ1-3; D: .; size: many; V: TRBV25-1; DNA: TGTGCCAGCAGTGAAGACCTTTCCACGAACACCATATATTTT; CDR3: CASSEDLSTNTIYF
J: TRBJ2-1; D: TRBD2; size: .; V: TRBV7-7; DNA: TGTGCCAGCAGCCCGGGACTAGCGGGAGTATACAATGAGCAGTTCTTC; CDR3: CASSPGLAGVYNEQFF
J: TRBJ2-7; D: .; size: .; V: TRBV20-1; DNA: TGCAGTGCTAGAGATACCTACGAGCAGTACTTC; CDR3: CSARDTYEQYF
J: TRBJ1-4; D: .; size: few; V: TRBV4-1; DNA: TGCGCCAGCAGCCCGAAACAGGGCACTAATGAAAAACTGTTTTTT; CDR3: CASSPKQGTNEKLFF
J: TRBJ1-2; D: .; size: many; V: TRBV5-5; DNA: TGTGCCAGCAGCCCCTTCAAGGGGGTCGGCTATGGCTACACCTTC; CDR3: CASSPFKGVGYGYTF
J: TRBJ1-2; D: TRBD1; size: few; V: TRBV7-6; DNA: TGTGCCAGCAGCTTTCAGGGTCTAGACCAAACAGGGGGCAACGGCTACACCTTC; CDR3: CASSFQGLDQTGGNGYTF
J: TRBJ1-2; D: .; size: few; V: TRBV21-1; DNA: TGTGCCAGCAGCAAGAGCGGGGAACGCTCATATGGCTACACCTTC; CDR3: CASSKSGERSYGYTF
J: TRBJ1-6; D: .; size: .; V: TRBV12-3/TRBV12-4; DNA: TGTGCCAGCAGTCCCCTGGGGGGGGATAGAAGATCACCCCTCCACTTT; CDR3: CASSPLGGDRRSPLHF
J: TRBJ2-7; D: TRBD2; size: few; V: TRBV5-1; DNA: TGCGCCAGCAGCTGGGGAGCGGGAGAGTCCTACGAGCAGTACTTC; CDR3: CASSWGAGESYEQYF
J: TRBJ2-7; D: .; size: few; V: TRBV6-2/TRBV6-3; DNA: TGTGCCAGCAGTTACAGAAGCTCCTACGAGCAGTACTTC; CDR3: CASSYRSSYEQYF
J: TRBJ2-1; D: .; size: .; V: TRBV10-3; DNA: TGTGCCATCAGGACCATCGGGTACGAGCAGTTCTTC; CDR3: CAIRTIGYEQFF
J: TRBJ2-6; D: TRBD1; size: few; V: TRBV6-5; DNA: TGTGCCAGCAGTTTGTGGGGGACAGGCCTAGAATCTGGGGCCAACGTCCTGACTTTC; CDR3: CASSLWGTGLESGANVLTF
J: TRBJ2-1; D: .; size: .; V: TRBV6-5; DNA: TGTGCCAGCAGTTATAACTTAATAGCGGATTCCTACAATGAGCAGTTCTTC; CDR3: CASSYNLIADSYNEQFF
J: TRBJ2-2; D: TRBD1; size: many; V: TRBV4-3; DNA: TGCGCCAGCAGCCAAGTACAGGGGAACGGGGAGCTGTTTTTT; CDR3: CASSQVQGNGELFF
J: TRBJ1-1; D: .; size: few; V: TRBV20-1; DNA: TGCAGTGCTAGGGGCAGCTTGAACACTGAAGCTTTCTTT; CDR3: CSARGSLNTEAFF
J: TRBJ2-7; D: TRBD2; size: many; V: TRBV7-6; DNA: TGTGCCAGCAGCTCACTAGCGGACCACTACGAGCAGTACTTC; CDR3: CASSSLADHYEQYF
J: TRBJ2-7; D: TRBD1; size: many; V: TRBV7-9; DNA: TGTGCCAGCAGCCACCAGACAGGGGGCTTCGAGCAGTACTTC; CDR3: CASSHQTGGFEQYF
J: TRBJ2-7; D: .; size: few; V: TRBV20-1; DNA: TGCAGTGCTAGAGGGACTGGGAATTTCTACGAGCAGTACTTC; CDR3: CSARGTGNFYEQYF
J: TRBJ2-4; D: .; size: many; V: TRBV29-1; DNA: TGCAGCGTTGAAAGGGGAGACGGCAAAAACATTCAGTACTTC; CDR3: CSVERGDGKNIQYF
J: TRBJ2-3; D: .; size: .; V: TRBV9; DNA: TGTGCCAGCAGCGTCCGGGACCAGAGCACAGATACGCAGTATTTT; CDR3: CASSVRDQSTDTQYF
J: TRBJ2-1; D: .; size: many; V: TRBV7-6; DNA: TGTGCCAGCAGCTTAGGGGCCAACAATGAGCAGTTCTTC; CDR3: CASSLGANNEQFF
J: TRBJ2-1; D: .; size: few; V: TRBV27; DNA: TGTGCCAGCAGTTTATACTTCTTTGGACAGGGAGGGTACAATGAGCAGTTCTTC; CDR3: CASSLYFFGQGGYNEQFF
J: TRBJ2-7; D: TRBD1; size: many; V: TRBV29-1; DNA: TGCAGCGTCCCCGGGACAGGGGACGAGCAGTACTTC; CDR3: CSVPGTGDEQYF